This entry describes one T cell receptor beta chain. Its antigen is not known. The data stem from a study of cytomegalovirus exposure and HLA in healthy donors. CDR1 is SGDLS, CDR2 YYNGEE, per germline. Trimming stripped 0 bases from V and 1 base from J, with 13 bases between. The CDR3 runs to 16 residues. The study's findings and limits: The tendency of first-cohort TCR clusters to co-occur in the 95 to 150 validation repertoires was the finding of a later analysis.

The repertoire was sequenced with immunoSEQ multiplex PCR; TCRdb's copy has only in-frame clones and lacks some. The sample includes tens of thousands of clones, almost 97% of them seen just once. The clonotype was recovered from a young woman in good health and CMV-seronegative. The sequenced sample was PBMCs. The chain combines TRBV9 with TRBJ1-1; weak D call: TRBD1 (5 bases). In DNA form, the CDR3 reads TGTGCCAGCAGCGTAGGTGGGGGGGTAACGAACACTGAAGCTTTCTTT. This gives the protein CASSVGGGVTNTEAFF.